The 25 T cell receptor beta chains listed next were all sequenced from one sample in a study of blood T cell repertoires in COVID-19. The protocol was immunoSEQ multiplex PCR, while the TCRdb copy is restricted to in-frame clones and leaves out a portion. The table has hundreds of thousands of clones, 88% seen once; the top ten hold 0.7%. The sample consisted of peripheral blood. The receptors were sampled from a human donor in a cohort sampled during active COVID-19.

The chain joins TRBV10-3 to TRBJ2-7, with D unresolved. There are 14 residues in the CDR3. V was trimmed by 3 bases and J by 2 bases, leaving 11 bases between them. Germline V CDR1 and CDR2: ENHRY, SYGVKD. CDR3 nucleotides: TGTGCCATCAGTGACGACATCCCAGCCTACGAGCAGTACTTC. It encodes CAISDDIPAYEQYF.

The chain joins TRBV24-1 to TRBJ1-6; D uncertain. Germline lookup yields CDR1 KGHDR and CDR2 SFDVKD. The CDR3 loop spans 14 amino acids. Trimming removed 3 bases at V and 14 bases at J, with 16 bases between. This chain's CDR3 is CATSDALDLCSLHF. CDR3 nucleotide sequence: TGTGCCACCAGTGATGCTTTGGACTTGTGTTCCCTCCACTTT.

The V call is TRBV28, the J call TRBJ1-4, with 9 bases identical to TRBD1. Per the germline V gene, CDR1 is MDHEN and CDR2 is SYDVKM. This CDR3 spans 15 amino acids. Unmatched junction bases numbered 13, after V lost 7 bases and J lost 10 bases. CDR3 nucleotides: TGTGCCAGCAACTCCCCGGGACAGGGAGTTACAAAACTGTTTTTT. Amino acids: CASNSPGQGVTKLFF.

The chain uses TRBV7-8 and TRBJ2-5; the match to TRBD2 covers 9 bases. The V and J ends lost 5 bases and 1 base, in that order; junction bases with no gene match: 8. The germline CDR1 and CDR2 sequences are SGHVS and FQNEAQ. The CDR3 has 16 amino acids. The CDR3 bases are TGTGCCAGCAGCCGACGCCTAGCGGGGATCCAAGAGACCCAGTACTTC. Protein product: CASSRRLAGIQETQYF.

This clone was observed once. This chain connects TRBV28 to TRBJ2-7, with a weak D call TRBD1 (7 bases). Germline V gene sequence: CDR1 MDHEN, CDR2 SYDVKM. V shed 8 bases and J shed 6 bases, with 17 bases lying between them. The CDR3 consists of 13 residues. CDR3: CASLGGWRGEQYF. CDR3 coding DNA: TGTGCCAGCTTAGGGGGCTGGAGGGGCGAGCAGTACTTC.

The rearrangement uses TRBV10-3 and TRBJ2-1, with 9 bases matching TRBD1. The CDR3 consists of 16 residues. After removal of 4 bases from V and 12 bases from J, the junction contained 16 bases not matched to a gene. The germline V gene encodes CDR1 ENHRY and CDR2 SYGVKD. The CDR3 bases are TGTGCCATCAGTGGGGTCGGGACAGGGCCACAGAGGGGGCAGTTCTTC. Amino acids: CAISGVGTGPQRGQFF.

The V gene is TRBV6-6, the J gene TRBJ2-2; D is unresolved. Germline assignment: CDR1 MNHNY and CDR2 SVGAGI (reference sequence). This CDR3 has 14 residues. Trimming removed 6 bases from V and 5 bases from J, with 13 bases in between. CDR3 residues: CASSPTQSTGELFF. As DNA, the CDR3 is TGTGCCAGCAGCCCGACACAATCAACCGGGGAGCTGTTTTTT.

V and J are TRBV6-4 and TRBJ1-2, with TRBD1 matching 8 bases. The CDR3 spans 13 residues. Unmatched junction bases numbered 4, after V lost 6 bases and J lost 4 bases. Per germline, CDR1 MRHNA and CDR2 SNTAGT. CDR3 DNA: TGTGCCAGCAGCGGCGGGACAGGCTATGGCTACACCTTC. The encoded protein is CASSGGTGYGYTF.

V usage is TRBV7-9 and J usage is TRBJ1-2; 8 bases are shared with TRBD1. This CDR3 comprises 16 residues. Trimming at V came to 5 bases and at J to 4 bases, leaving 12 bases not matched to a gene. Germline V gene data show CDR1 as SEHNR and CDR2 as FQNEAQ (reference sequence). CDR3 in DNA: TGTGCCAGCAGCATCGGACAGGGAGGATACAGCTATGGCTACACCTTC. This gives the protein CASSIGQGGYSYGYTF.

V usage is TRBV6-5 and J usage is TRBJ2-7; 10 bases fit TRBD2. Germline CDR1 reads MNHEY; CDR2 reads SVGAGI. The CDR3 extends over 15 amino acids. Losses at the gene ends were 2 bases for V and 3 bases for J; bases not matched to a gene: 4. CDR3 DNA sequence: TGTGCCAGCAGTTACGGAGCGGGGGGGTACTACGAGCAGTACTTC. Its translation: CASSYGAGGYYEQYF.

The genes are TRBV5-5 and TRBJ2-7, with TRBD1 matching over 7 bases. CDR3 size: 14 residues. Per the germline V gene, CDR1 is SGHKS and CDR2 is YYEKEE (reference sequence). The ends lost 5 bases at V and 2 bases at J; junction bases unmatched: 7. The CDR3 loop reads CASRSPGGTYEQYF. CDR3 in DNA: TGTGCCAGCAGGAGCCCAGGGGGTACCTACGAGCAGTACTTC.

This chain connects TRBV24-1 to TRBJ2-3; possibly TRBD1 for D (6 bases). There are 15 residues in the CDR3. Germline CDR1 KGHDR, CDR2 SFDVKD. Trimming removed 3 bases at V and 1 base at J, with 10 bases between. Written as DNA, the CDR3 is TGTGCCACCAGTGATATGACAGGAGGCACAGATACGCAGTATTTT. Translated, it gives CATSDMTGGTDTQYF.

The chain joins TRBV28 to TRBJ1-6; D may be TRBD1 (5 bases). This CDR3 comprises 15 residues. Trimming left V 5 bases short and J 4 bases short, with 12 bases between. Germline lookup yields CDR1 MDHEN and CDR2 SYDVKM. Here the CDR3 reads CASSPQQGYNSPLHF. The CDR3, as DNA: TGTGCCAGCAGTCCGCAGCAGGGATATAATTCACCCCTCCACTTT.

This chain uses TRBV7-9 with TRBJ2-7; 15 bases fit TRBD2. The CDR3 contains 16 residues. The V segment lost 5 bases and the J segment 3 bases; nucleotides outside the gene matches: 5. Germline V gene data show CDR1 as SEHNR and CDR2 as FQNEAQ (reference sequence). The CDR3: CASSRTSGRASYEQYF. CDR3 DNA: TGTGCCAGCAGCCGGACTAGCGGGAGGGCCAGCTACGAGCAGTACTTC.

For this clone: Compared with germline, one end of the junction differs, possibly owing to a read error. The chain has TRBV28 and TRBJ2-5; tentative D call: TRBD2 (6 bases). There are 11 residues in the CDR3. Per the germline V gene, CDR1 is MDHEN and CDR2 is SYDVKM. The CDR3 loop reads CASSRTGGVDF. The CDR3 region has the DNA TGTGCCAGCAGTCGCACGGGCGGGGTAGACTTC.

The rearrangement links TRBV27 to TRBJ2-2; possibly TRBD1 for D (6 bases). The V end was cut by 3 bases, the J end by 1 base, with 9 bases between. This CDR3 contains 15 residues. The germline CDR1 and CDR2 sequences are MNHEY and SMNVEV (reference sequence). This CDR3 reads CASSFRQENTGELFF. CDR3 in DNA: TGTGCCAGCAGTTTCCGACAGGAGAACACCGGGGAGCTGTTTTTT.

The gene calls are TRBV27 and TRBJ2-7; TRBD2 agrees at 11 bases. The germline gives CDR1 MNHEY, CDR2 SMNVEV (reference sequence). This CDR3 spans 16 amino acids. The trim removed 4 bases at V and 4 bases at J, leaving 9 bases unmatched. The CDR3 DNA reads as TGTGCCAGCAGTTACTCCGGGACTAGCGGCGGGTACGAGCAGTACTTC. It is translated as CASSYSGTSGGYEQYF.

DNA for the CDR3: TGTGCCAGCAGCTTACAGGGGGCGGCCTACGAGCAGTACTTC. Amino acid sequence: CASSLQGAAYEQYF. J is TRBJ2-7 and V is TRBV7-6, with 8 bases lining up with TRBD1. The CDR3 spans 14 residues. V lost 2 bases and J lost 2; bases outside the gene matches: 2. Germline V CDR1 and CDR2: SGHVS, FNYEAQ.

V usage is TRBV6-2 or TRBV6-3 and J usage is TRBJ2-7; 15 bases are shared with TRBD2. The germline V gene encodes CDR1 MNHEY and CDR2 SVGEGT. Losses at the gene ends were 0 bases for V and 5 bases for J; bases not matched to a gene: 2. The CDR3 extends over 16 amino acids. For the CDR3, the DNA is TGTGCCAGCAGTTACTCGCGGACTAGCGGGAGGGACGAGCAGTACTTC. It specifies CASSYSRTSGRDEQYF.

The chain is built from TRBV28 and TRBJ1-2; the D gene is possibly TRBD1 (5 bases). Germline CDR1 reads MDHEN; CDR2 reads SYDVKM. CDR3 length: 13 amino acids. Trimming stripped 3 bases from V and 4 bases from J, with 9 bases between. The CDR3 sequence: CASSFGGFYGYTF. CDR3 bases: TGTGCCAGCAGTTTCGGGGGTTTCTATGGCTACACCTTC.

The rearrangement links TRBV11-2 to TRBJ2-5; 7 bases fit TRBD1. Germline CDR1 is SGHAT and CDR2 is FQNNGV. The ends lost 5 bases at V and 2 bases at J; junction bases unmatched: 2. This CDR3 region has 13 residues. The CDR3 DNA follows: TGTGCCAGCAGCCAGGGACAGCAAGAGACCCAGTACTTC. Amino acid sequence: CASSQGQQETQYF.

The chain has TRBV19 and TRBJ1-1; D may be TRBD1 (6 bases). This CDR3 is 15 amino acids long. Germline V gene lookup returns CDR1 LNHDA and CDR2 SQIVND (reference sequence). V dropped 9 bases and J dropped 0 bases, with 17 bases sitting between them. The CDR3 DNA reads TGTGCCAGCCATTCCGAAGGACAGATGAACACTGAAGCTTTCTTT. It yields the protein CASHSEGQMNTEAFF.

CDR3 nucleotides: TGTGCCAGCAGCGTGGCCGGGAGAGCGAATTCCGAGCAGTACTTC. It encodes CASSVAGRANSEQYF. The chain couples TRBV9 to TRBJ2-7; D possibly corresponds to TRBD2 (6 bases). V was trimmed by 2 bases and J by 6 bases, leaving 18 bases between them. The CDR3 spans 15 residues. Germline CDR1 is SGDLS and CDR2 is YYNGEE.

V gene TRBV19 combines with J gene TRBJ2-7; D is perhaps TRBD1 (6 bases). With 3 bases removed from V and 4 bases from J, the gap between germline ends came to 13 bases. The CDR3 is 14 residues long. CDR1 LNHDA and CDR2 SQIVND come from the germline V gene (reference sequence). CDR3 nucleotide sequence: TGTGCCAGTAGTATTCCCGGGACACGGTACGAGCAGTACTTC. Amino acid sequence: CASSIPGTRYEQYF.

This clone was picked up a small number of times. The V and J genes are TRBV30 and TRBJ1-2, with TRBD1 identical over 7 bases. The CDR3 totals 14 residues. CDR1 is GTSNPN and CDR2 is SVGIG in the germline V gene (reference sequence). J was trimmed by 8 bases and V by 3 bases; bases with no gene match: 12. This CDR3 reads CAWRIPDRRDGYTF. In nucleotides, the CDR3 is TGTGCCTGGAGGATACCGGACAGGCGGGACGGCTACACCTTC.